Listed here is a single T cell receptor (beta chain). The data stem from a study of monozygotic twins with inflammatory bowel disease. The CDR3 contains 13 residues. The V gene's germline CDR1 is MNHNS and CDR2 SASEGT. With the 5' RACE reads reprocessed, TCRdb shows one record per CDR3 protein and no DNA. The table lists about 210,000 distinct CDR3 sequences. The chain combines TRBV6-1 with TRBJ2-7; the D call from TCRdb, TRBD2, cannot be confirmed without DNA. The sequence came from a human donor with ulcerative colitis or Crohn's disease, or a healthy co-twin of an affected twin (not recorded which). The sample was blood. CDR3 in amino acids: CASSATSKYEQYF.